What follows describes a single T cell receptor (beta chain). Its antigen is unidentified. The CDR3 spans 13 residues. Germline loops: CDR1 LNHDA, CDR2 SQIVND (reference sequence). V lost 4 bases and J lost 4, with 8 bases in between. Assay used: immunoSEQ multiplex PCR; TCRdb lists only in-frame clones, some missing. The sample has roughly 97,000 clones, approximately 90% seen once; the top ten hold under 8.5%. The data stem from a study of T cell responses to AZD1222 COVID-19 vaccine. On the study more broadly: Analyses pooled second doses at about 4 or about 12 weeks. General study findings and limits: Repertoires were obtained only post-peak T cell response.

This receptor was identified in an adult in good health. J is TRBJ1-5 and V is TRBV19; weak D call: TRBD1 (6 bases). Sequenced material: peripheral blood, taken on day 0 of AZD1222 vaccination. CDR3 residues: CASSTDRNQPQHF. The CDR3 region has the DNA TGTGCCAGTAGTACAGACAGGAATCAGCCCCAGCATTTT.